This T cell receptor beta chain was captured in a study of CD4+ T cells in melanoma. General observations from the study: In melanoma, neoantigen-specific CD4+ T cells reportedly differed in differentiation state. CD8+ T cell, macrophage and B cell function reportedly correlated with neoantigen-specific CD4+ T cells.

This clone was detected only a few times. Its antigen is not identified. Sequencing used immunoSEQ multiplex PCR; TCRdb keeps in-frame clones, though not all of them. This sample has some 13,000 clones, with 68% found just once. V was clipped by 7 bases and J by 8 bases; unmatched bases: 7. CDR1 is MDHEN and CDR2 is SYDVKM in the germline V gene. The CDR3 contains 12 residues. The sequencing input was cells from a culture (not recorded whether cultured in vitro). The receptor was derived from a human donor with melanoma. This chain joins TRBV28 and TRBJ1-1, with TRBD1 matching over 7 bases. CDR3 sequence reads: CASTWTGSEAFF. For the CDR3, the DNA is TGTGCCAGCACATGGACAGGATCCGAAGCTTTCTTT.